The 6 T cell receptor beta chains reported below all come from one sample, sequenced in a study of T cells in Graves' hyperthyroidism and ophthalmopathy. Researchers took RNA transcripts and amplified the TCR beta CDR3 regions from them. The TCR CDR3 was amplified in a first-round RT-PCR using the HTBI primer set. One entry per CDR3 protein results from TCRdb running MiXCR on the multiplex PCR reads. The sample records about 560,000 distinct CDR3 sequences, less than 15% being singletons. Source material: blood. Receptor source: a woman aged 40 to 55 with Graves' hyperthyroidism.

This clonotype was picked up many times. The CDR3 is CASSLVTVAGLTDTQYF. The CDR3 bases are TGTGCCAGCAGCTTAGTCACCGTAGCGGGACTCACAGATACGCAGTATTTT. V is TRBV7-8 and J is TRBJ2-3; 8 nucleotides agree with TRBD2. Looked up from germline, CDR1 is SGHVS and CDR2 is FQNEAQ. V was clipped by 1 base and J by 2 bases; unmatched bases: 8. This CDR3 has 17 amino acids.

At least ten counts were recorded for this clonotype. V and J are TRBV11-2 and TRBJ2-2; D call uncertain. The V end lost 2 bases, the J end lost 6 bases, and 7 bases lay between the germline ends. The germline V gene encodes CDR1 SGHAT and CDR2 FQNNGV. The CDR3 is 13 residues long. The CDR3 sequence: CASSLPLPGELFF. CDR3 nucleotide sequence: TGTGCCAGCAGCTTACCCCTGCCCGGGGAGCTGTTTTTT. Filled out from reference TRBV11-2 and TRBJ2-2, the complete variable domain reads EAGVAQSPRYKIIEKRQSVAFWCNPISGHATLYWYQQILGQGPKLLIQFQNNGVVDDSQLPKDRFSAERLKGVDSTLKIQPAKLEDSAVYLCASSLPLPGELFFGEGSRLTVL.

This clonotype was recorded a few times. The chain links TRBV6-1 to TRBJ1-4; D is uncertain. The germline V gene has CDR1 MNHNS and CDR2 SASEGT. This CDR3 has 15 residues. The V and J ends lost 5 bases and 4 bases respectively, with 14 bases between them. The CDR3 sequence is CASSSVGPSNEKLFF. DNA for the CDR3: TGTGCCAGCAGTTCGGTAGGACCGAGTAATGAAAAACTGTTTTTT.

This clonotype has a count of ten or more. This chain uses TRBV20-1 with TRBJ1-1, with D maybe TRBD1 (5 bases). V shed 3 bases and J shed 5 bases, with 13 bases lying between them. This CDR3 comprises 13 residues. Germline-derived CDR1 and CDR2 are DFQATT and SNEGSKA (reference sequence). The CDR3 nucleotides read TGCAGTGCTAGTCGGGGAGAGGGGACTGAAGCTTTCTTT. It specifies CSASRGEGTEAFF.

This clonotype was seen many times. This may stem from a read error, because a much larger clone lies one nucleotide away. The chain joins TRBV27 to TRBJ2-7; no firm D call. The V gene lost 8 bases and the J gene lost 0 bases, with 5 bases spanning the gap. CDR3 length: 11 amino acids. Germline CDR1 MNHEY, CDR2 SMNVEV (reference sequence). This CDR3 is CASGNSYEQYF. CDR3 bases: TGTGCCAGCGGTAACTCCTACGAGCAGTACTTC.

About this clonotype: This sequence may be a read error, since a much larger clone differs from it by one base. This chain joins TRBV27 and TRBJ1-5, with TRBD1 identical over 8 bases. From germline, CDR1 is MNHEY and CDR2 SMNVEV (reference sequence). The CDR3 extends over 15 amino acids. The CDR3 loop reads CTSSLSDRVNQPQHF. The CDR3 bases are TGTACCAGCAGTTTATCGGACAGGGTAAATCAGCCCCAGCATTTT.